The source of this T cell receptor beta chain is a study of human T cells and chemical hapten exposure. During construction of the library, unique molecular identifiers were attached to individual cDNA molecules for quantitative, reproducible TCR counting. Using its own MiXCR run on the RACE reads, TCRdb lists one record per CDR3 protein. This sample has about 47,000 distinct CDR3 sequences, with nearly 4.5% found just once. Time point defined: healthy volunteer bleed at 2 weeks. RNA extraction used unfractionated whole blood as the source of total RNA. This clonotype was counted ten times or more. The V and J ends lost 2 bases and 9 bases, in that order; junction bases with no gene match: 10. The CDR3 totals 13 residues. Germline CDR1 is DFQATT and CDR2 is SNEGSKA (reference sequence).

The material sequenced was whole blood. The sequence derives from a human donor in good health. Some clones in this sample may be carry-over from other donors' samples. The rearrangement uses TRBV20-1 and TRBJ2-7; 7 positions match TRBD1. CDR3 nucleotides: TGCAGTGCTAGAACCGGGACAGCCTTTTGGCAGTACTTC. This sequence encodes CSARTGTAFWQYF.